These T cell receptor beta chains were read from a single sample in a study of blood T cell repertoires in COVID-19. TCRdb's table, derived via immunoSEQ multiplex PCR, lists solely in-frame clones and lacks some. The sample holds about 200,000 clones, approximately 85% seen once. Sequences were obtained from peripheral blood. These receptors came from a woman in her 70s with active or convalescent COVID-19. The conserved cysteine and the conserved F or W are not part of the CDR3 here. Each record gives: J gene, V gene, CDR3 protein.

TRBJ2-1,TRBV18,ASSLRTSGTEDNEQF
TRBJ2-1,TRBV20-1,SASGPGGRARNEQF
TRBJ2-1,TRBV18,ASSPGLANEQF
TRBJ2-3,TRBV18,ASSPPSRGNVADTQY
TRBJ2-3,TRBV18,ASSPALARTDTQY
TRBJ1-2,TRBV6-5,ASKTVGGGDYGYT
TRBJ1-1,TRBV2,ASRGQARGTEAF
TRBJ2-7,TRBV27,ASRLVGRAYIYEQY
TRBJ1-2,TRBV20-1,SASERRVGRAGGYT
TRBJ1-1,TRBV30,AWSLLRSNTEAF
TRBJ1-6,TRBV2,AVRQGANSPLH
TRBJ2-3,TRBV2,ASSVLAGGSDTQY
TRBJ2-4,TRBV5-1,ASRPGQGLAKNIQY
TRBJ2-6,TRBV7-9,ASRGLGGPLSGANVLT
TRBJ1-2,TRBV5-1,ASSLEGYGYT
TRBJ2-7,TRBV5-1,ASSWGTMDRGHEQY
TRBJ2-7,TRBV27,ASSVPPGEQY
TRBJ1-6,TRBV3-1/TRBV3-2,ASTTGQGSSYNSPLH
TRBJ2-5,TRBV2,ASRSGSTVGETQY
TRBJ1-2,TRBV7-9,ASSLGQNYGYT
TRBJ2-7,TRBV28,ASTGQAHEQY
TRBJ2-4,TRBV19,ASSIGDRVNIQY
TRBJ2-2,TRBV2,ASKPGTNTGELF
TRBJ1-2,TRBV9,ASSVGSDGTHYSYT
TRBJ2-1,TRBV24-1,ATRLREGEQF
TRBJ2-7,TRBV9,ASSLGTGASYEQY
TRBJ2-1,TRBV11-2,ASSLVGASGRSSYNEQF
TRBJ1-3,TRBV3-1/TRBV3-2,ASSQVQTGNTIY
TRBJ1-2,TRBV12-3/TRBV12-4,ASERDFYGYT
TRBJ2-7,TRBV29-1,SVLEFEVQY
TRBJ2-7,TRBV19,APPSGRYNEQY